Listed below are T cell receptor beta chains from one sample, sequenced in a study of CD8 T cells in Susac syndrome. From the immunoSEQ multiplex PCR reads, TCRdb called clonotypes with MiXCR, one entry per CDR3 protein. Here the sample spans more than 150,000 distinct CDR3 sequences, 90% to 96% being singletons. Sequenced material: CD4+ T cells from PBMCs. The receptors stem from a human donor with Susac syndrome. Each CDR3 is given with its conserved first and last residue. D genes are given only for firm matches. Expanded clones are given a class, and other clones once, few, many or no size at all.

10	TRBV29-1	TRBJ2-3	.	once	CSVGADTQYF	TGCAGCGTTGGTGCAGATACGCAGTATTTT
14	TRBV15	TRBJ1-5	.	.	CATSRVGGHRPQHF	TGTGCCACCAGCAGAGTTGGGGGTCATAGGCCCCAGCATTTT
12	TRBV20-1	TRBJ2-5	.	.	CSARASGETQYF	TGCAGTGCTAGAGCCAGTGGGGAGACCCAGTACTTC
15	TRBV30	TRBJ1-1	TRBD1	.	CAWSPAGGGAAEAFF	TGTGCCTGGAGTCCTGCAGGGGGTGGGGCTGCTGAAGCTTTCTTT
17	TRBV9	TRBJ2-2	TRBD2	.	CASSVVAGGQGTGELFF	TGTGCCAGCAGCGTGGTAGCGGGGGGGCAGGGCACCGGGGAGCTGTTTTTT
12	TRBV29-1	TRBJ2-3	.	.	CSVTRTSDTQYF	TGCAGCGTAACCCGGACGTCGGATACGCAGTATTTT
15	TRBV7-2	TRBJ2-7	TRBD2	.	CASSAGLAASYEQYF	TGTGCCAGCAGCGCGGGACTAGCGGCCTCCTACGAGCAGTACTTC
15	TRBV29-1	TRBJ1-5	.	.	CSVTPSGVGNQPQHF	TGCAGCGTGACCCCTTCAGGGGTTGGCAATCAGCCCCAGCATTTT
15	TRBV15	TRBJ2-3	TRBD1	once	CATSRWTGITDTQYF	TGTGCCACCAGCAGGTGGACAGGGATCACAGATACGCAGTATTTT
15	TRBV6-2/TRBV6-3	TRBJ2-7	TRBD1	.	CASSSQGEGSYEQYF	TGTGCCAGCAGCTCTCAGGGGGAAGGCTCCTACGAGCAGTACTTC
17	TRBV15	TRBJ2-2	.	.	CATSRDRGRDYTGELFF	TGTGCCACCAGCAGAGATCGGGGCAGGGACTACACCGGGGAGCTGTTTTTT
16	TRBV13	TRBJ2-3	TRBD2	.	CASSLRTSGVTDTQYF	TGTGCCAGCAGCCTCCGAACTAGCGGGGTCACAGATACGCAGTATTTT
13	TRBV2	TRBJ1-2	.	.	CASSEQGDWGYTF	TGTGCCAGCAGTGAACAAGGAGATTGGGGCTACACCTTC
15	TRBV7-2	TRBJ2-7	TRBD1	.	CASSPQTGVSYEQYF	TGTGCCAGCAGCCCCCAGACAGGGGTCTCCTACGAGCAGTACTTC
14	TRBV13	TRBJ2-5	.	.	CASSLGAGIETQYF	TGTGCCAGCAGCTTAGGTGCAGGGATAGAGACCCAGTACTTC
14	TRBV20-1	TRBJ2-1	.	.	CSARGQGTYNEQFF	TGCAGTGCTAGAGGTCAGGGTACCTACAATGAGCAGTTCTTC
14	TRBV6-6	TRBJ1-1	TRBD1	.	CASSSTGVNTEAFF	TGTGCCAGCAGTTCAACAGGGGTGAACACTGAAGCTTTCTTT
11	TRBV29-1	TRBJ2-7	.	.	CSVRTAYEQYF	TGCAGCGTTAGGACAGCCTACGAGCAGTACTTC
15	TRBV20-1	TRBJ1-5	.	.	CSAGAGRDWDQPQHF	TGCAGTGCTGGGGCTGGGAGGGATTGGGATCAGCCCCAGCATTTT
13	TRBV28	TRBJ2-5	TRBD2	.	CASSLPGLKTQYF	TGTGCCAGCAGCCTACCGGGACTAAAGACCCAGTACTTC
15	TRBV9	TRBJ1-2	TRBD1	once	CASSPATGMGYGYTF	TGTGCCAGCAGCCCAGCGACAGGGATGGGCTATGGCTACACCTTC
16	TRBV12-3/TRBV12-4	TRBJ2-3	TRBD2	.	CASSLGLAVETDTQYF	TGTGCCAGCAGTTTGGGACTAGCGGTTGAGACAGATACGCAGTATTTT
15	TRBV9	TRBJ2-7	.	.	CASSVGEEGTYEQYF	TGTGCCAGCAGCGTCGGTGAAGAGGGGACCTACGAGCAGTACTTC
13	TRBV9	TRBJ2-5	.	.	CASSVGLEETQYF	TGTGCCAGCAGCGTAGGACTAGAGGAGACCCAGTACTTC
15	TRBV14	TRBJ2-5	TRBD2	.	CASSPGLASYETQYF	TGTGCCAGCAGCCCAGGACTAGCGAGTTACGAGACCCAGTACTTC
14	TRBV7-9	TRBJ2-1	TRBD2	.	CASSRLAGRNEQFF	TGTGCCAGCAGCAGACTAGCGGGGAGGAATGAGCAGTTCTTC
15	TRBV4-3	TRBJ1-1	.	.	CASSHGDIPNTEAFF	TGCGCCAGCAGCCACGGCGACATTCCTAACACTGAAGCTTTCTTT
17	TRBV11-2	TRBJ2-1	.	.	CASSFYPSGVDYNEQFF	TGTGCCAGCAGCTTTTACCCTTCGGGGGTCGACTACAATGAGCAGTTCTTC
13	TRBV10-3	TRBJ1-2	.	.	CAISGLSNYGYTF	TGTGCCATCTCTGGACTTTCTAACTATGGCTACACCTTC
15	TRBV20-1	TRBJ2-5	.	.	CSARIETGKGETQYF	TGCAGTGCTAGAATCGAGACCGGGAAAGGGGAGACCCAGTACTTC
17	TRBV7-3	TRBJ2-3	.	.	CASSLFLVGTSTDTQYF	TGTGCCAGCAGCTTATTTCTTGTGGGTACTAGCACAGATACGCAGTATTTT
15	TRBV14	TRBJ2-6	.	.	CASSQMWSGANVLTF	TGTGCCAGCAGCCAAATGTGGTCTGGGGCCAACGTCCTGACTTTC
15	TRBV2	TRBJ2-4	.	once	CASTSGTHPSNIQYF	TGTGCCAGCACCTCCGGGACGCATCCCTCTAACATTCAGTACTTC
16	TRBV5-4	TRBJ2-5	TRBD1	.	CASSSGQGASGETQYF	TGTGCCAGCAGCTCGGGACAGGGGGCGTCGGGAGAGACCCAGTACTTC
14	TRBV3-1	TRBJ2-5	.	.	CASSQEGGPGTQYF	TGTGCCAGCAGCCAAGAAGGGGGGCCGGGGACCCAGTACTTC
12	TRBV30	TRBJ2-7	.	.	CAWSSANYEQYF	TGTGCCTGGAGTTCGGCGAACTACGAGCAGTACTTC
12	TRBV7-3	TRBJ2-1	TRBD2	.	CASSVSGHEQFF	TGTGCCAGCAGCGTTAGCGGGCATGAGCAGTTCTTC
14	TRBV7-2	TRBJ1-2	.	.	CASSSAAANYGYTF	TGTGCCAGCAGCTCGGCAGCCGCTAACTATGGCTACACCTTC
13	TRBV4-1	TRBJ2-7	.	few	CASSLEGPYEQYF	TGCGCCAGCAGCCTCGAGGGCCCTTACGAGCAGTACTTC
13	TRBV27	TRBJ2-2	.	once	CASSEWHTGELFF	TGTGCCAGCAGCGAGTGGCACACCGGGGAGCTGTTTTTT
13	TRBV5-6	TRBJ2-5	.	.	CASSLYNVETQYF	TGTGCCAGCAGCTTATACAATGTAGAGACCCAGTACTTC
17	TRBV4-3	TRBJ2-6	.	.	CASSQDLQGSGANVLTF	TGCGCCAGCAGCCAAGACCTACAGGGATCTGGGGCCAACGTCCTGACTTTC
14	TRBV12-3/TRBV12-4	TRBJ2-5	TRBD1	.	CASSLTGGEKTQYF	TGTGCCAGCAGTCTGACAGGGGGCGAAAAGACCCAGTACTTC
15	TRBV14	TRBJ2-3	.	once	CASSQMTASTDTQYF	TGTGCCAGCAGCCAAATGACAGCAAGCACAGATACGCAGTATTTT
11	TRBV10-3	TRBJ1-2	.	.	CAISDLDGYTF	TGTGCCATCAGTGATCTGGACGGCTACACCTTC
14	TRBV7-2	TRBJ1-1	TRBD1	.	CASSTRQGLISAFF	TGTGCCAGCAGCACTCGACAGGGTCTCATCTCAGCTTTCTTT
17	TRBV7-9	TRBJ2-1	TRBD2	.	CASSLVTSSGGYNEQFF	TGTGCCAGCAGCTTAGTTACCTCTAGCGGGGGATACAATGAGCAGTTCTTC
13	TRBV5-1	TRBJ1-4	.	.	CASKRGEGEKLFF	TGCGCCAGTAAACGAGGGGAGGGTGAAAAACTGTTTTTT